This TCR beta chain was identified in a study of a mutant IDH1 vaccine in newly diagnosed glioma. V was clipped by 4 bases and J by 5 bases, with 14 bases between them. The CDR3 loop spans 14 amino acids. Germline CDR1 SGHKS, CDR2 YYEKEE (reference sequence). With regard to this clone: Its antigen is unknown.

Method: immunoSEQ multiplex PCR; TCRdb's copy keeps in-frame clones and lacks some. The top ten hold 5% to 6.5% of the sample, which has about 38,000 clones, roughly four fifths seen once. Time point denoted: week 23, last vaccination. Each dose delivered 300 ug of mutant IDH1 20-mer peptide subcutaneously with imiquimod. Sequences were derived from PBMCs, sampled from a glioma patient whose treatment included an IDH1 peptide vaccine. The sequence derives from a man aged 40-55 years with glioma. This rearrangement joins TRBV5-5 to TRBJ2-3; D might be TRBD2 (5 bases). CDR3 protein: CASSTGPGIDTQYF. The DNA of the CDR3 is TGTGCCAGCAGCACCGGCCCCGGGATAGATACGCAGTATTTT.